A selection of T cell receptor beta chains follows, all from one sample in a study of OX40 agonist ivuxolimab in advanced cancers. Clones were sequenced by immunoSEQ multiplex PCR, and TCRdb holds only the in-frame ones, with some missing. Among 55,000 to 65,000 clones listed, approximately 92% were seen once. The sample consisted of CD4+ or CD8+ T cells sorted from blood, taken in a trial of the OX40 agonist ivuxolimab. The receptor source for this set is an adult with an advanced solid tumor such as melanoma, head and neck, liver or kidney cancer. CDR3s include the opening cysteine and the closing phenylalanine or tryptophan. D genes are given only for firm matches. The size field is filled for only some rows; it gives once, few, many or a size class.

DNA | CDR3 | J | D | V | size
TGTGCCAGCAGCCAAGGGACAGGGGCCCTCCTGTTTTTT | CASSQGTGALLFF | TRBJ1-4 | TRBD1 | TRBV4-2 | once
TGTGCCAGCAGTTTATTAGGACAGCAAGAGACCCAGTACTTC | CASSLLGQQETQYF | TRBJ2-5 | NA | TRBV28 | NA
TGTGCCAGCAGTGAAGCGGACGCGGGAGCAACTGAAGCTTTCTTT | CASSEADAGATEAFF | TRBJ1-1 | NA | TRBV6-1 | NA
TGTGCCAGCAGCCCGGGGGTCCGCCCAACCGAGCAGTACTTC | CASSPGVRPTEQYF | TRBJ2-7 | NA | TRBV11-2 | NA
TGTGCCAGCAGTGCATGGGGACAGGAGGGATTCTACGAGCAGTACTTC | CASSAWGQEGFYEQYF | TRBJ2-7 | TRBD1 | TRBV6-1 | NA
TGTGCCAGCACTTTGACAGGCACTAACACTGAAGCTTTCTTT | CASTLTGTNTEAFF | TRBJ1-1 | NA | TRBV27 | once
TGTGCCAGCAGTTTCGGAGGAGAAGAGACCCAGTACTTC | CASSFGGEETQYF | TRBJ2-5 | NA | TRBV28 | once
TGTGCCACCAGCAGAGGAGTCAGCAATCAGCCCCAGCATTTT | CATSRGVSNQPQHF | TRBJ1-5 | NA | TRBV15 | NA
TGTGCCAGCAGCGTAATTGCGGGGGGTGGCACTGAAGCTTTCTTT | CASSVIAGGGTEAFF | TRBJ1-1 | NA | TRBV9 | few
TGCGCCAGCAGCTTGGCGGGGACGGTTCCCTACGAGCAGTACTTC | CASSLAGTVPYEQYF | TRBJ2-7 | NA | TRBV5-1 | NA
TGTGCCAGCAGCCCTGAGGGTTATGGCTACACCTTC | CASSPEGYGYTF | TRBJ1-2 | NA | TRBV7-9 | NA
TGTGCCAGCAGCTTCCTAACGACTGAAGCTTTCTTT | CASSFLTTEAFF | TRBJ1-1 | NA | TRBV4-2 | NA
TGTGCCAGCAGCGTAGAGGTCCACAGGCAGGGCACAGATACGCAGTATTTT | CASSVEVHRQGTDTQYF | TRBJ2-3 | NA | TRBV9 | NA
TGTGCCAGCAGCCATGCCGGGTTTCATAACACTGAAGCTTTCTTT | CASSHAGFHNTEAFF | TRBJ1-1 | NA | TRBV14 | NA
TGTGCCAGCAGCATTCCGGGACAGGGCCACAATGAGCAGTTCTTC | CASSIPGQGHNEQFF | TRBJ2-1 | TRBD1 | TRBV27 | NA
TGTGCCAGCAGTTTCCTTGGGACAGGGAACTACGAGCAGTACTTC | CASSFLGTGNYEQYF | TRBJ2-7 | TRBD1 | TRBV27 | NA
TGCGCCAGCAGCCTTCGTGGCGGAGGCCCCACAGATACGCAGTATTTT | CASSLRGGGPTDTQYF | TRBJ2-3 | NA | TRBV5-1 | NA
TGCGCCAGCAGCTTGGGATTTAATGAAAAACTGTTTTTT | CASSLGFNEKLFF | TRBJ1-4 | NA | TRBV5-1 | NA
TGTGCCAGCAGTGAGCGGGAAGGTAATTCACCCCTCCACTTT | CASSEREGNSPLHF | TRBJ1-6 | NA | TRBV6-1 | few
TGTGCCTGGAACAGGGCATCGAACACTGAAGCTTTCTTT | CAWNRASNTEAFF | TRBJ1-1 | NA | TRBV30 | NA
TGTGCCAGCAGCGCAAGACTAGCGGTGAACACCGGGGAGCTGTTTTTT | CASSARLAVNTGELFF | TRBJ2-2 | TRBD2 | TRBV9 | NA
TGTGCCAGCAGCTTATTGGGGGGCACCGGGGAGCTGTTTTTT | CASSLLGGTGELFF | TRBJ2-2 | NA | TRBV11-1 | NA
TGTGCCACCAGCAGAGAGGGGGCCTACGAGCAGTACTTC | CATSREGAYEQYF | TRBJ2-7 | NA | TRBV15 | NA
TGTGCCACCAGCAGAGAGGTGTACGACCGCTTAGGAAACACCATATATTTT | CATSREVYDRLGNTIYF | TRBJ1-3 | NA | TRBV15 | few
TGTGCCAGCAGCTCTTTGGGGGCCTACAATGAGCAGTTCTTC | CASSSLGAYNEQFF | TRBJ2-1 | NA | TRBV28 | NA
TGTGCCACCAGCAGAGATCTTGGAGTGCCCAATGAGCAGTTCTTC | CATSRDLGVPNEQFF | TRBJ2-1 | NA | TRBV15 | once
TGTGCTTACAGTTGGGGACTAGCAGCCTACAATGAGCAGTTCTTC | CAYSWGLAAYNEQFF | TRBJ2-1 | TRBD2 | TRBV30 | NA
TGTGCCAGCAGCCCGTGGCTAGAGAGTACAGATACGCAGTATTTT | CASSPWLESTDTQYF | TRBJ2-3 | NA | TRBV27 | NA